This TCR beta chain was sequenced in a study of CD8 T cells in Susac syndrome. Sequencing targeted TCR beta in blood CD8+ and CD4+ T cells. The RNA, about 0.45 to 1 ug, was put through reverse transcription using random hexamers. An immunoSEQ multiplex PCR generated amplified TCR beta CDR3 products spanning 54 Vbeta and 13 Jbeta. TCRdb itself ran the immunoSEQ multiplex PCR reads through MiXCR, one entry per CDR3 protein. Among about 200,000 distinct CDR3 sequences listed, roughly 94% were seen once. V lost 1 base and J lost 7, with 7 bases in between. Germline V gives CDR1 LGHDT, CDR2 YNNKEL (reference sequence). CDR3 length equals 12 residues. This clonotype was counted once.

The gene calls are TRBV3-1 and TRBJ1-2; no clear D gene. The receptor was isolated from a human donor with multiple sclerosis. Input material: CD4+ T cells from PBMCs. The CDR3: CASSQGIGGYTF. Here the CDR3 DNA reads TGTGCCAGCAGCCAAGGGATCGGTGGCTACACCTTC.